Listed here are 24 T cell receptor beta chains from one sample, sequenced in a study of radiotherapy plus CTLA-4 blockade in lung cancer. Libraries were prepared by immunoSEQ multiplex PCR; TCRdb keeps only in-frame clonotypes and omits some of them. The sample has approximately 94,000 clones, around 84% seen once. Material: peripheral blood, obtained from a patient treated with radiotherapy plus ipilimumab. Every receptor here comes from a human donor with non-small cell lung cancer that progressed on radiotherapy plus ipilimumab.

The chain carries TRBV2 and TRBJ2-3; D remains ambiguous. The CDR3 is made up of 15 amino acids. CDR1 and CDR2 (germline): SNHLY, FYNNEI. V was pared by 6 bases and J by 2 bases, with 15 bases between. CDR3 protein: CASRSGYGNTDTQYF. DNA for the CDR3: TGTGCCAGCAGAAGTGGGTACGGAAACACAGATACGCAGTATTTT.

The CDR3 spells CASRMYNEQFF. The CDR3 bases are TGTGCCAGCAGGATGTACAATGAGCAGTTCTTC. The chain combines TRBV27 with TRBJ2-1; no firm D call. Trimming removed 6 bases from V and 4 bases from J, with 4 bases in between. CDR3 length equals 11 residues. CDR1 is MNHEY, CDR2 SMNVEV, per germline (reference sequence).

The chain has TRBV6-5 and TRBJ2-5; D may match TRBD1 or TRBD2 (5 bases each). The CDR3 has 15 residues. The germline gives CDR1 MNHEY, CDR2 SVGAGI. V lost 1 base, J lost 5 bases, and 14 bases lay in between. CDR3 residues: CASSYWDHSGETQYF. The CDR3 DNA reads as TGTGCCAGCAGTTACTGGGACCACTCGGGGGAGACCCAGTACTTC.

This clone was observed a handful of times. This rearrangement joins TRBV6-5 to TRBJ2-7, with TRBD2 as a possible D gene (6 bases). Deletions cut 5 bases from V and 7 bases from J, with 9 bases between. This CDR3 is 11 amino acids long. Per germline, CDR1 MNHEY and CDR2 SVGAGI. The CDR3 protein is CASSHGREQYF. In DNA form, the CDR3 reads TGTGCCAGCAGTCATGGGAGGGAGCAGTACTTC.

The genes are TRBV27 and TRBJ2-3; maybe TRBD2 (6 bases). Germline CDR1 is MNHEY and CDR2 is SMNVEV (reference sequence). V lost 0 bases to trimming and J lost 4 bases, with 17 bases between them. The CDR3 is 17 residues long. DNA for the CDR3: TGTGCCAGCAGTTTATCCCAGGCCGGAGGAGGGGCAGATACGCAGTATTTT. Its protein product is CASSLSQAGGGADTQYF.

The genes are TRBV29-1 and TRBJ2-7, with D hard to call. The V end was cut by 1 base, the J end by 3 bases, with 22 bases between. CDR3 length equals 17 residues. The V gene's germline CDR1 is SQVTM and CDR2 ANQGSEA. CDR3 nucleotide sequence: TGCAGCGTTGAAGCGGTGTCCGGTCGACGAGTAAGCTACGAGCAGTACTTC. Translated: CSVEAVSGRRVSYEQYF.

The rearrangement joins TRBV28 to TRBJ2-7, with TRBD2 as a possible D gene (6 bases). There are 14 residues in the CDR3. Germline V CDR1 and CDR2: MDHEN, SYDVKM. V dropped 3 bases and J dropped 6 bases, with 15 bases sitting between them. The DNA of the CDR3 is TGTGCCAGCAGTTTCCCGGGACTCGGCGTCGAGCAGTACTTC. Encoded protein: CASSFPGLGVEQYF.

The chain is built from TRBV12-5 and TRBJ2-5; 9 bases are a match to TRBD1. The CDR3 totals 13 residues. CDR1 is LGHNT and CDR2 is FRNRAP in the germline V gene. Germline trimming cut 6 bases from V and 3 bases from J; bases unmatched to any gene: 2. CDR3 bases: TGTGCTAGTGGCACAGGGGGCGAAGAGACCCAGTACTTC. It codes for CASGTGGEETQYF. Drawing the rest from reference TRBV12-5 and TRBJ2-5, the complete variable domain is DARVTQTPRHKVTEMGQEVTMRCQPILGHNTVFWYRQTMMQGLELLAYFRNRAPLDDSGMPKDRFSAEMPDATLATLKIQPSEPRDSAVYFCASGTGGEETQYFGPGTRLLVL.

The chain links TRBV4-2 to TRBJ2-7; possible D gene TRBD2, 5 bases. The length of the CDR3 is 12 residues. Germline V gene data show CDR1 as LGHNA and CDR2 as YNFKEQ. The V end lost 1 base, the J end lost 7 bases, and 8 bases lay between the germline ends. CDR3 sequence (DNA): TGTGCCAGCAGCCAAGTCAGCGGTGAGCAGTACTTC. It specifies CASSQVSGEQYF.

The chain employs TRBV7-8 and TRBJ1-2; TRBD1 agrees at 9 bases. This CDR3 spans 15 amino acids. V shed 4 bases and J 6 bases; nucleotides not matched to a gene: 9. Germline assignment: CDR1 SGHVS and CDR2 FQNEAQ. The CDR3, as DNA: TGTGCCAGCAGCTGGAACCCGGGACAGGGAAATGGCTACACCTTC. Amino acid sequence: CASSWNPGQGNGYTF.

This chain connects TRBV6-5 to TRBJ2-2, with D perhaps given as TRBD1 or TRBD2 (5 bases each). The germline V and J ends were trimmed by 5 bases and 0 bases, with 10 bases remaining between them. There are 15 residues in the CDR3. Germline V CDR1 and CDR2: MNHEY, SVGAGI. This CDR3 reads CASSRDPSNTGELFF. The CDR3 bases are TGTGCCAGCAGTCGGGACCCTTCGAACACCGGGGAGCTGTTTTTT.

Only one count was recorded for this clone. V and J are TRBV7-3 and TRBJ2-2; TRBD1 aligns across 10 bases. CDR3 size: 17 residues. Unmatched junction bases numbered 2, after V lost 1 base and J lost 0 bases. From germline, CDR1 is SGHTA and CDR2 FQGTGA. The CDR3 sequence is CASSLKGQGANTGELFF. CDR3 nucleotide sequence: TGTGCCAGCAGCTTAAAAGGACAGGGGGCGAACACCGGGGAGCTGTTTTTT.

The gene calls are TRBV6-6 and TRBJ2-7; D gene ambiguous. Per germline, CDR1 MNHNY and CDR2 SVGAGI (reference sequence). Trimming pared 7 bases from V and 1 base from J, leaving 14 bases between. This CDR3 contains 14 residues. The CDR3 protein is CASTEGSGSYEQYV. Written as DNA, the CDR3 is TGTGCCAGCACCGAAGGCTCAGGATCCTACGAGCAGTACGTC.

The chain combines TRBV5-6 with TRBJ1-1, with unresolved D. The CDR3 runs 14 residues. Germline V gene sequence: CDR1 SGHDT, CDR2 YYEEEE. V shed 0 bases and J shed 5 bases, with 11 bases lying between them. CDR3 protein: CASSLGAVGTEAFF. As DNA, the CDR3 is TGTGCCAGCAGCTTGGGAGCGGTGGGGACTGAAGCTTTCTTT.

This clone was observed a few times. V gene TRBV28 combines with J gene TRBJ1-2; no definite D call. This CDR3 spans 12 amino acids. Trimming pared 10 bases from V and 8 bases from J, leaving 17 bases between. Germline lookup yields CDR1 MDHEN and CDR2 SYDVKM. The CDR3 reads CATGGAGRGYTF. The CDR3 nucleotides are TGTGCCACCGGAGGCGCGGGGAGAGGCTACACCTTC.

This clone was seen only once. The chain uses TRBV9 and TRBJ2-3; 10 positions match TRBD2. The J segment lost 2 bases and the V segment lost 4 bases, leaving 7 bases of the junction unmatched. The germline V gene encodes CDR1 SGDLS and CDR2 YYNGEE. The CDR3 has 16 amino acids. In DNA form, the CDR3 reads TGTGCCAGCAGCACGCGACTAGCGGGCTTCACAGATACGCAGTATTTT. Protein: CASSTRLAGFTDTQYF.

The rearrangement joins TRBV5-1 to TRBJ2-1; 8 nucleotides match TRBD2. Germline V CDR1 and CDR2: SGHRS, YFSETQ. This CDR3 is 16 amino acids long. The V gene end was trimmed by 3 bases and the J gene end by 2 bases; junction bases not matched to a gene: 7. This CDR3 reads CASSWGLGGAYNEQFF. CDR3 bases: TGCGCCAGCAGCTGGGGACTAGGCGGAGCCTACAATGAGCAGTTCTTC.

The chain joins TRBV5-8 to TRBJ2-1; TRBD2 aligns across 14 bases. V was clipped by 0 bases and J by 4 bases; unmatched bases: 3. There are 17 residues in the CDR3. CDR1 SGHTS and CDR2 YDEGEE come from the germline V gene. The CDR3 bases are TGTGCCAGCAGCTTGGCCGGGACTAGCGGGGGATACAATGAGCAGTTCTTC. It translates to CASSLAGTSGGYNEQFF.

V and J are TRBV30 and TRBJ2-1; D remains ambiguous. V was trimmed by 0 bases and J by 9 bases, leaving 9 bases between them. The CDR3 has 12 residues. Germline loops: CDR1 GTSNPN, CDR2 SVGIG (reference sequence). CDR3 loop: CAWSVLSTEQFF. CDR3 in DNA: TGTGCCTGGAGTGTACTGTCTACTGAGCAGTTCTTC.

V usage is TRBV6-5 and J usage is TRBJ2-1; 13 nucleotides agree with TRBD2. CDR1 and CDR2 from the germline V gene are MNHEY and SVGAGI. J was trimmed by 8 bases and V by 2 bases; bases with no gene match: 3. The CDR3 consists of 15 residues. CDR3 in amino acids: CASSYRTSGSDEQFF. The CDR3 nucleotides read TGTGCCAGCAGTTACAGGACTAGCGGGAGTGATGAGCAGTTCTTC.

The V gene is TRBV27, the J gene TRBJ2-5; D not resolved. V was shortened by 4 bases and J by 0 bases, with 6 bases between the two germline ends. CDR1 is MNHEY, CDR2 SMNVEV, per germline (reference sequence). The CDR3 spans 13 residues. For the CDR3, the DNA is TGTGCCAGCAGTTCCCTGTACCAAGAGACCCAGTACTTC. Its protein product is CASSSLYQETQYF.

The chain carries TRBV29-1 and TRBJ2-1; D may be TRBD1 or TRBD2 (5 bases each). From germline, CDR1 is SQVTM and CDR2 ANQGSEA. The CDR3 contains 11 residues. CDR3 DNA sequence: TGCAGTGGGACCGACCCCGGTGAGCAGTTCTTC. This gives the protein CSGTDPGEQFF.

The chain links TRBV28 to TRBJ2-2; 7 bases line up with TRBD2. This CDR3 comprises 16 residues. V lost 5 bases and J lost 2; bases outside the gene matches: 8. CDR1 is MDHEN, CDR2 SYDVKM, per germline. This CDR3 reads CASSLNRDYNTGELFF. CDR3 sequence (DNA): TGTGCCAGCAGTCTGAACCGGGACTACAACACCGGGGAGCTGTTTTTT.

This clone was seen once. The V call is TRBV30, the J call TRBJ1-1; no clear D. Germline CDR1 and CDR2: GTSNPN and SVGIG (reference sequence). The CDR3 spans 13 residues. V was shortened by 0 bases and J by 3 bases, with 8 bases between the two germline ends. CDR3 sequence: CAWSVRRDTEAFF. The CDR3, as DNA: TGTGCCTGGAGTGTCCGAAGAGACACTGAAGCTTTCTTT.